Following are 10 T cell receptor beta chains from one sample sequenced in a study of T cells after yellow fever vaccination. TCRdb re-called the 5' RACE reads with MiXCR, one entry per CDR3 protein. In the table there are hundreds of thousands of distinct CDR3 sequences, roughly 4% of which are singletons. The input for sequencing was PBMCs, taken on the day of the yellow fever booster vaccination. The receptors originated from a man between 18 and 29 years old who received the YFV17D yellow fever vaccine.

This clonotype was found many times. CDR3 region: CASSTGGSKNIQYF. The DNA of the CDR3 is TGTGCCAGCTCAACGGGAGGATCCAAAAACATTCAGTACTTC. V and J are TRBV7-3 and TRBJ2-4; 7 bases fit TRBD2. V dropped 8 bases and J dropped 2; count of bases not matched to a gene: 6. The length of the CDR3 is 14 residues. CDR1 is SGHTA, CDR2 FQGTGA, per germline.

This chain connects TRBV29-1 to TRBJ1-2; D not resolved. The V end was cut by 3 bases, the J end by 4 bases, with 15 bases between. Germline V gene lookup returns CDR1 SQVTM and CDR2 ANQGSEA. The CDR3 is made up of 14 amino acids. CDR3: CSVDPREFSYGYTF. Here the CDR3 DNA reads TGCAGCGTTGATCCCCGGGAGTTTTCCTATGGCTACACCTTC.

This clonotype occurred many times. The J gene is TRBJ2-5, the V gene TRBV10-3; 8 bases line up with TRBD2. The CDR3 contains 13 residues. Germline assignment: CDR1 ENHRY and CDR2 SYGVKD. V dropped 6 bases and J dropped 4; count of bases not matched to a gene: 4. In DNA, the CDR3 is TGTGCCATCAGGGCGGGGGGCGGAGAGACCCAGTACTTC. Protein: CAIRAGGGETQYF.

This clonotype showed up many times. The chain's CDR3 is CSVGQGGEKLFF. The DNA for the CDR3 is TGCAGCGTTGGACAGGGGGGAGAAAAACTGTTTTTT. V and J are TRBV29-1 and TRBJ1-4; 9 bases fit TRBD1. Germline CDR1 and CDR2: SQVTM and ANQGSEA. This CDR3 comprises 12 residues. With V trimmed by 4 bases and J by 8 bases, 2 bases remained unmatched.

This clonotype has at least ten counts. This rearrangement joins TRBV12-3 or TRBV12-4 to TRBJ2-3; D may correspond to TRBD1 or TRBD2 (5 bases each). The germline V and J ends were trimmed by 0 bases and 8 bases, with 9 bases remaining between them. The CDR3 length is 13 residues. This chain's CDR3 is CASSLALRGTQYF. DNA for the CDR3: TGTGCCAGCAGTTTAGCCTTGAGGGGTACGCAGTATTTT.

The chain links TRBV6-9 to TRBJ1-4; 8 bases line up with TRBD1. There are 16 residues in the CDR3. CDR1 MNHGY and CDR2 SVAAGI come from the germline V gene. V shed 4 bases and J 7 bases; nucleotides not matched to a gene: 11. The CDR3 spells CASSCQGQGSSEKLFF. As DNA, the CDR3 is TGTGCCAGCAGTTGCCAAGGACAGGGAAGTTCTGAAAAACTGTTTTTT.

The CDR3 nucleotides are TGTGCCAGCAGTTACTCGTTCACTTCACCTGAAGCTTTCTTT. Protein: CASSYSFTSPEAFF. This chain connects TRBV6-6 to TRBJ1-1; no clear D. The CDR3 sequence is 14 residues long. V was shortened by 0 bases and J by 6 bases, with 11 bases between the two germline ends. CDR1 MNHNY and CDR2 SVGAGI come from the germline V gene (reference sequence).

The rearrangement uses TRBV6-5 and TRBJ2-5; TRBD2 agrees at 12 bases. The CDR3 runs 16 residues. After removal of 0 bases from V and 5 bases from J, the junction contained 4 bases not matched to a gene. The germline V gene encodes CDR1 MNHEY and CDR2 SVGAGI. The CDR3 bases are TGTGCCAGCAGTTACTCCCTAGCGGGGGGGCCGGAGACCCAGTACTTC. This gives the protein CASSYSLAGGPETQYF.

This clonotype was observed at least ten times. V is TRBV11-2 and J is TRBJ2-3; the D is unclear. V was shortened by 3 bases and J by 7 bases, with 8 bases between the two germline ends. This CDR3 comprises 12 residues. The germline V gene has CDR1 SGHAT and CDR2 FQNNGV. The CDR3 loop is CASSFQWNTQYF. The CDR3 DNA reads TGTGCCAGCAGCTTCCAGTGGAATACGCAGTATTTT.

This clonotype was observed a few times. The V and J genes are TRBV7-6 and TRBJ2-7; D call uncertain. Trimming took 1 base from V and 7 from J, leaving 14 bases between them. The germline V gene encodes CDR1 SGHVS and CDR2 FNYEAQ. This CDR3 spans 14 amino acids. The CDR3 DNA sequence: TGTGCCAGCAGCTTAGTGGGGTCTAGATCGGAGCAGTACTTC. Protein sequence: CASSLVGSRSEQYF.